A single sample is the source of the 13 T cell receptor beta chains below, sequenced in a study of control samples from healthy donors and cancer patients. This table comes from immunoSEQ multiplex PCR, and its TCRdb copy is limited to in-frame clones, with some not included. Of about 100,000 clones listed, more than 85% were seen once; the top ten hold 7.8%. Sample: blood. The receptors derive from a man aged 25 to 40 in good health.

The V gene is TRBV27, the J gene TRBJ2-5; 9 bases fit TRBD1. The CDR3 length is 16 residues. V shed 2 bases and J 6 bases; nucleotides not matched to a gene: 10. CDR1 and CDR2 (germline): MNHEY, SMNVEV (reference sequence). The CDR3 nucleotides read TGTGCCAGCAGTTTAAGTTTGGGACAGGGAGAGAAGACCCAGTACTTC. This encodes CASSLSLGQGEKTQYF.

This chain's CDR3 is CAGQSPADTEAFF. CDR3 bases: TGTGCCGGACAGTCGCCGGCGGACACTGAAGCTTTCTTT. The chain uses TRBV2 and TRBJ1-1, with D possibly being TRBD1 (6 bases). This CDR3 has 13 amino acids. V was pared by 11 bases and J by 3 bases, with 16 bases between. Germline values: CDR1 SNHLY, CDR2 FYNNEI.

The rearrangement links TRBV7-2 to TRBJ1-2; no definite D call. CDR1 is SGHTA, CDR2 FQGNSA, per germline. This CDR3 contains 14 residues. V was cut by 4 bases and J by 1 base, with 10 bases left in between. The CDR3 region has the DNA TGTGCCAGCAGCTCGGACGGGAATAACTATGGCTACACCTTC. The encoded protein is CASSSDGNNYGYTF.

The chain joins TRBV4-2 to TRBJ1-1; no definite D call. With 0 bases removed from V and 1 base from J, the gap between germline ends came to 12 bases. Germline CDR1 reads LGHNA; CDR2 reads YNFKEQ. This CDR3 is 16 amino acids long. The CDR3 spells CASSQDSARRNTEAFF. The DNA for the CDR3 is TGTGCCAGCAGCCAAGATTCGGCCAGAAGGAACACTGAAGCTTTCTTT.

The chain is built from TRBV3-1 (or the pseudogene TRBV3-2) and TRBJ2-1; 8 bases are a match to TRBD2. In germline, CDR1 is LGHDT, CDR2 YNNKEL (reference sequence). V lost 0 bases and J lost 8; bases outside the gene matches: 9. The CDR3 spans 16 residues. The CDR3 coding sequence is TGTGCCAGCAGCCAAGATCGGCGAGCGGGAGTGGATGAGCAGTTCTTC. Protein sequence: CASSQDRRAGVDEQFF.

This clone is a singleton in its sample. The chain joins TRBV7-8 to TRBJ2-1; 8 nucleotides agree with TRBD2. Germline V gene sequence: CDR1 SGHVS, CDR2 FQNEAQ. After removal of 7 bases from V and 0 bases from J, the junction contained 8 bases not matched to a gene. This CDR3 is 16 amino acids long. The DNA for the CDR3 is TGTGCCAGCACTACCCACAGCGGGAGCTCCTACAATGAGCAGTTCTTC. As protein: CASTTHSGSSYNEQFF.

This clone was detected once. The chain employs TRBV5-4 and TRBJ2-1; no definite D call. Germline V lookup: CDR1 SGHNT, CDR2 YYREEE (reference sequence). V lost 0 bases, J lost 0 bases, and 7 bases lay in between. The CDR3 runs to 15 residues. CDR3: CASSLGVSSYNEQFF. Written as DNA, the CDR3 is TGTGCCAGCAGCTTGGGGGTAAGCTCCTACAATGAGCAGTTCTTC.

The chain combines TRBV2 with TRBJ1-1, with D maybe TRBD1 (5 bases). Trimming removed 5 bases at V and 3 bases at J, with 16 bases between. Germline assignment: CDR1 SNHLY and CDR2 FYNNEI. This CDR3 is built from 15 residues. The CDR3 DNA is TGTGCCAGCAGTCCTCGGACTCGGGGGGACACTGAAGCTTTCTTT. Its protein product is CASSPRTRGDTEAFF.

The CDR3 loop is CASSQDLFGALDYGYTF. The CDR3 bases are TGTGCCAGCAGCCAAGATCTATTTGGGGCTTTGGACTATGGCTACACCTTC. The rearrangement uses TRBV4-2 and TRBJ1-2; perhaps TRBD1 as D (5 bases). Germline V gene data show CDR1 as LGHNA and CDR2 as YNFKEQ. Trimming shortened V by 0 bases and J by 3 bases, and 17 bases separated the two germline ends. The CDR3 is 17 amino acids.

The rearrangement uses TRBV19 and TRBJ1-2; 9 bases align to TRBD1. Germline V gene sequence: CDR1 LNHDA, CDR2 SQIVND (reference sequence). This CDR3 is built from 15 residues. V lost 5 bases, J lost 1 base, and 5 bases stayed unmatched. The CDR3 spells CASSLRDRVNYGYTF. The CDR3 DNA reads TGTGCCAGTAGTCTTCGGGACAGGGTTAACTATGGCTACACCTTC.

V is TRBV6-4 and J is TRBJ1-5; D is ambiguous. The CDR3 spans 14 residues. V was pared by 3 bases and J by 2 bases, with 8 bases between. Germline V gene lookup returns CDR1 MRHNA and CDR2 SNTAGT. CDR3 region: CASSEVKGNQPQHF. The CDR3 nucleotides read TGTGCCAGCAGTGAGGTCAAGGGCAATCAGCCCCAGCATTTT.

This chain connects TRBV28 to TRBJ1-2; TRBD1 matches 9 bases. Trimming cost V 7 bases and J 5 bases; bases outside gene matches: 11. The germline CDR1 and CDR2 sequences are MDHEN and SYDVKM. This CDR3 has 15 residues. CDR3 sequence (DNA): TGTGCCAGCAAACCTGCGGGACAGGGCGTTTATGGCTACACCTTC. Encoded protein: CASKPAGQGVYGYTF.

This clone is a singleton in its sample. The rearrangement joins TRBV12-5 to TRBJ2-3; D ambiguous. This CDR3 spans 15 amino acids. V was pared by 1 base and J by 4 bases, with 12 bases between. Germline values: CDR1 LGHNT, CDR2 FRNRAP. The CDR3 reads CASGLETFVSDTQYF. The CDR3 DNA is TGTGCTAGTGGTTTGGAAACTTTCGTTTCAGATACGCAGTATTTT.